The 32 T cell receptor beta chains below all came from one sample that was sequenced in a study of blood T cell repertoires in COVID-19. TCRdb's copy holds only in-frame clones and misses some; the assay was immunoSEQ multiplex PCR. The sample lists about 52,000 clones, 75% to 95% occurring once. Sequenced sample: peripheral blood. The receptors originated from a man aged 50 or older with active COVID-19.

The chain carries TRBV12-3 or TRBV12-4 and TRBJ2-5; D possibly corresponds to TRBD1 (6 bases). The V end lost 6 bases, the J end lost 3 bases, and 11 bases lay between the germline ends. CDR3 size: 13 residues. DNA of the CDR3: TGTGCCAGCAGCCGGGACACTAAAGAGACCCAGTACTTC. Translating gives CASSRDTKETQYF.

This clone was detected only a few times. The genes are TRBV27 and TRBJ1-5, with 9 positions matching TRBD1. Losses at the gene ends were 5 bases for V and 5 bases for J; bases not matched to a gene: 19. CDR1 MNHEY and CDR2 SMNVEV come from the germline V gene (reference sequence). CDR3 size: 19 residues. Written as DNA, the CDR3 is TGTGCCAGCAGTATACTCATCCTCGGGACAGGGCTTCGGGATCAGCCCCAGCATTTT. Amino acids: CASSILILGTGLRDQPQHF.

The V and J genes are TRBV7-5 and TRBJ2-2; TRBD1 is taken as the D call from the table, unchecked against the DNA. TRBV7-5 is recorded as a pseudogene. The CDR3 is 15 amino acids. The CDR3 coding sequence is TGTGTCAGAAGCTTAGTAGGGGGCGGGCCCGGGGAGCTGTTTTTT. Translated, it gives CVRSLVGGGPGELFF.

This rearrangement joins TRBV11-2 to TRBJ2-1, with TRBD2 matching over 11 bases. The germline CDR1 and CDR2 sequences are SGHAT and FQNNGV. The V and J ends lost 5 bases and 1 base, in that order; junction bases with no gene match: 4. The CDR3 is 16 residues long. CDR3 coding DNA: TGTGCCAGCAGCCCACTAGCGGGAGTATCCTACAATGAGCAGTTCTTC. Translation: CASSPLAGVSYNEQFF.

This chain connects TRBV7-9 to TRBJ2-1; 11 positions match TRBD1. Germline-derived CDR1 and CDR2 are SEHNR and FQNEAQ (reference sequence). The V gene end was trimmed by 3 bases and the J gene end by 8 bases; junction bases not matched to a gene: 6. CDR3 length: 15 amino acids. The CDR3 bases are TGTGCCAGCAGCTTTGGACAGGGGGCGATGTATGAGCAGTTCTTC. It is translated as CASSFGQGAMYEQFF. Drawing the rest from reference TRBV7-9 and TRBJ2-1, the complete variable domain is DTGVSQNPRHKITKRGQNVTFRCDPISEHNRLYWYRQTLGQGPEFLTYFQNEAQLEKSRLLSDRFSAERPKGSFSTLEIQRTEQGDSAMYLCASSFGQGAMYEQFFGPGTRLTVL.

This sequence joins TRBV5-1 and TRBJ2-1, with D tentatively TRBD2 (7 bases). The CDR3 is made up of 15 amino acids. The germline V gene encodes CDR1 SGHRS and CDR2 YFSETQ. The V and J ends lost 0 bases and 6 bases respectively, with 13 bases between them. CDR3 DNA: TGCGCCAGCAGCTTGGTTCAGGGAGGGGGCAATGAGCAGTTCTTC. Its translation is CASSLVQGGGNEQFF.

This clone was found once. The chain joins TRBV7-8 to TRBJ2-7; 7 positions agree with TRBD2. The CDR3 consists of 15 residues. Trimming at V came to 6 bases and at J to 3 bases, leaving 11 bases not matched to a gene. Germline CDR1 reads SGHVS; CDR2 reads FQNEAQ. DNA of the CDR3: TGTGCCAGCAGTATAGGGACTACCGTCCGCTACGAGCAGTACTTC. This codes for CASSIGTTVRYEQYF.

This chain uses TRBV12-1 with TRBJ2-3; the table's D call TRBD1 went unverified against the DNA. TRBV12-1 counts as a pseudogene. The CDR3 length is 16 residues. The CDR3 bases are TGTGCCAGCACCAACGGCGTCAGGTGCTGCACAGATACGCAGTATTTT. Its protein product is CASTNGVRCCTDTQYF.

The chain has TRBV14 and TRBJ1-2; the D gene is possibly TRBD1 (5 bases). CDR1 SGHDN and CDR2 FVKESK come from the germline V gene. Trimming took off 4 bases at V and 1 base at J, with 7 bases between the two ends. The CDR3 consists of 13 residues. CDR3: CASSPTVNYGYTF. The CDR3 DNA reads TGTGCCAGCAGCCCGACAGTTAACTATGGCTACACCTTC.

The V call is TRBV5-6, the J call TRBJ1-2, with a weak D call TRBD1 (5 bases). Germline V gives CDR1 SGHDT, CDR2 YYEEEE. CDR3 length: 14 residues. Trimming took off 5 bases at V and 7 bases at J, with 18 bases between the two ends. The CDR3 here is CASSQGRGGGGYTF. CDR3 nucleotides: TGTGCCAGCAGTCAGGGCCGGGGAGGTGGTGGCTACACCTTC.

The chain combines TRBV29-1 with TRBJ2-2, with TRBD1 identical over 7 bases. The CDR3 length is 13 residues. CDR1 is SQVTM, CDR2 ANQGSEA, per germline. With V trimmed by 5 bases and J by 5 bases, 5 bases remained unmatched. CDR3 DNA sequence: TGCAGCGTTACCGGGACAGTGACCGGGGAGCTGTTTTTT. Encoded protein: CSVTGTVTGELFF.

V usage is TRBV28 and J usage is TRBJ2-3; a possible D gene is TRBD2 (5 bases). The CDR3 runs to 14 residues. Per germline, CDR1 MDHEN and CDR2 SYDVKM. The V end lost 5 bases, the J end lost 5 bases, and 14 bases lay between the germline ends. CDR3 in DNA: TGTGCCAGCAGTGATCTCCGGGGTGTAGATACGCAGTATTTT. Translated: CASSDLRGVDTQYF.

This clone was recorded once. The V gene is TRBV6-5, the J gene TRBJ2-2; 8 bases are shared with TRBD1. With V trimmed by 2 bases and J by 4 bases, 3 bases remained unmatched. This CDR3 spans 15 amino acids. CDR1 and CDR2 from the germline V gene are MNHEY and SVGAGI. As DNA, the CDR3 is TGTGCCAGCAGTTACGGACAGGGTACCACCGGGGAGCTGTTTTTT. It specifies CASSYGQGTTGELFF.

This clone was observed a single time. DNA for the CDR3: TGCGCCAGCAGCCAAGGATCGGAGTTGGCCAAAAACATTCAGTACTTC. This codes for CASSQGSELAKNIQYF. The genes are TRBV4-1 and TRBJ2-4; D call uncertain. This CDR3 region has 16 residues. The germline V gene encodes CDR1 MGHRA and CDR2 YSYEKL. Trimming removed 1 base from V and 1 base from J, with 11 bases in between.

The chain has TRBV5-1 and TRBJ1-1, with 7 nucleotides matching TRBD1. The CDR3 runs 15 residues. In germline, CDR1 is SGHRS, CDR2 YFSETQ. V lost 4 bases to trimming and J lost 1 base; unmatched junction nucleotides: 7. The CDR3 is CASSGIGTENTEAFF. The CDR3 bases are TGCGCCAGCAGCGGTATCGGGACAGAGAACACTGAAGCTTTCTTT.

The gene calls are TRBV11-2 and TRBJ1-2; a weak D match, TRBD1 (5 bases). The CDR3 covers 18 residues. V shed 1 base and J shed 0 bases, with 18 bases lying between them. Germline-derived CDR1 and CDR2 are SGHAT and FQNNGV. The CDR3, as DNA: TGTGCCAGCAGCTTAGGAGGCGACAGCCACCCCGCTAACTATGGCTACACCTTC. Translated: CASSLGGDSHPANYGYTF.

This clone occurred once. This CDR3 is CASSVSLVSNQPQHF. CDR3 in DNA: TGTGCCAGTAGTGTTTCCCTAGTTAGCAATCAGCCCCAGCATTTT. The V call is TRBV19, the J call TRBJ1-5, with D unclear. The CDR3 is 15 residues long. CDR1 LNHDA and CDR2 SQIVND come from the germline V gene (reference sequence). V lost 5 bases and J lost 0, with 11 bases in between.

The rearrangement joins TRBV20-1 to TRBJ2-5; D ambiguous. Germline V lookup: CDR1 DFQATT, CDR2 SNEGSKA (reference sequence). The germline V and J ends were trimmed by 1 base and 4 bases, with 4 bases remaining between them. This CDR3 has 11 amino acids. The CDR3 region is CSARVGETQYF. CDR3 DNA: TGCAGTGCTAGAGTCGGAGAGACCCAGTACTTC.

The genes are TRBV13 and TRBJ2-6, with D perhaps matching TRBD2 (7 bases). There are 15 residues in the CDR3. Deletions cut 6 bases from V and 4 bases from J, with 13 bases between. Germline V gene sequence: CDR1 PRHDT, CDR2 FYEKMQ (reference sequence). CDR3 bases: TGTGCCAGCAGGCCCTGGGGGGGCGGGGCCAACGTCCTGACTTTC. It yields the protein CASRPWGGGANVLTF. The full variable domain, with the rest looked up from reference TRBV13 and TRBJ2-6, is AAGVIQSPRHLIKEKRETATLKCYPIPRHDTVYWYQQGPGQDPQFLISFYEKMQSDKGSIPDRFSAQQFSDYHSELNMSSLELGDSALYFCASRPWGGGANVLTFGAGSRLTVL.

The V gene is TRBV6-5, the J gene TRBJ2-7; 7 bases agree with TRBD1. Germline CDR1 MNHEY, CDR2 SVGAGI. The CDR3 runs 12 residues. V shed 6 bases and J 7 bases; nucleotides not matched to a gene: 6. The CDR3 spells CASRRGGEEQYF. The CDR3 nucleotides are TGTGCCAGCAGGAGAGGGGGCGAAGAGCAGTACTTC.

This chain uses TRBV3-1 (or the pseudogene TRBV3-2) with TRBJ2-2; 11 bases fit TRBD2. V lost 5 bases, J lost 6 bases, and 2 bases stayed unmatched. Per germline, CDR1 LGHDT and CDR2 YNNKEL (reference sequence). The CDR3 runs to 14 residues. The CDR3 nucleotides read TGTGCCAGCAGCTTACTAGCGGGGGCCGGGGAGCTGTTTTTT. It specifies CASSLLAGAGELFF.

This chain connects TRBV11-2 to TRBJ2-1; TRBD1 matches at 8 bases. The J segment lost 4 bases and the V segment lost 1 base, leaving 6 bases of the junction unmatched. Germline V gene sequence: CDR1 SGHAT, CDR2 FQNNGV. This CDR3 region has 16 residues. CDR3: CASSLGTGTGYNEQFF. The CDR3, as DNA: TGTGCCAGCAGCTTAGGGACCGGGACAGGATACAATGAGCAGTTCTTC.

The gene calls are TRBV7-8 and TRBJ1-3; 9 bases are shared with TRBD1. The CDR3 contains 16 residues. Trimming cost V 3 bases and J 4 bases; bases outside gene matches: 7. The germline V gene has CDR1 SGHVS and CDR2 FQNEAQ. CDR3 DNA: TGTGCCAGCAGCTTCGGGACAGGGAGAGGCGGAAACACCATATATTTT. It is translated as CASSFGTGRGGNTIYF.

The V call is TRBV27, the J call TRBJ2-1, with a possible D match to TRBD2 (6 bases). Trimming removed 3 bases from V and 3 bases from J, with 12 bases in between. CDR1 MNHEY and CDR2 SMNVEV come from the germline V gene (reference sequence). The CDR3 totals 15 residues. CDR3 coding DNA: TGTGCCAGCAGTTTTTCTCTAGCGCTCTACAATGAGCAGTTCTTC. Its translation: CASSFSLALYNEQFF.

Concerning this clone itself: It is unclear where the CDR3 begins or ends on the DNA, so no DNA is shown, and the CDR3 is as TCRdb lists it. The rearrangement links TRBV4-2 to TRBJ2-1; the listed D gene, TRBD2, was not tested against the DNA. The germline gives CDR1 LGHNA, CDR2 YNFKEQ. The CDR3 length equals 18 residues, ends included. CDR3 in amino acids: CASSQVLSWAGSYNEQFF.

The chain has TRBV4-1 and TRBJ1-2; TRBD1 might be the D (6 bases). This CDR3 region has 18 residues. V was clipped by 1 base and J by 1 base, with 19 bases between them. Per the germline V gene, CDR1 is MGHRA and CDR2 is YSYEKL. The CDR3 sequence is CASSQVIRRTERNYGYTF. In nucleotides, the CDR3 is TGCGCCAGCAGCCAAGTTATTCGAAGGACAGAGCGTAACTATGGCTACACCTTC.

The chain couples TRBV18 to TRBJ1-4, with TRBD1 matching over 9 bases. Germline CDR1 is KGHSH and CDR2 is LQKENI. The CDR3 runs 15 residues. Trimming cost V 3 bases and J 7 bases; bases outside gene matches: 6. The DNA for the CDR3 is TGTGCCAGCTCACCTATCGGACAGGGGAGTGAAAAACTGTTTTTT. Protein product: CASSPIGQGSEKLFF.

V usage is TRBV7-2 and J usage is TRBJ1-2; D perhaps matches TRBD1 (5 bases). This CDR3 is built from 15 residues. V lost 5 bases and J lost 0, with 13 bases in between. From germline, CDR1 is SGHTA and CDR2 FQGNSA. CDR3 protein: CASSPYRGTNYGYTF. The CDR3 region has the DNA TGTGCCAGCAGCCCCTACCGGGGGACTAACTATGGCTACACCTTC.

CDR3 coding DNA: TGTGCCAGTAGTCTAAGGACAGGGTTCTACAATGAGCAGTTCTTC. Translation gives CASSLRTGFYNEQFF. This rearrangement joins TRBV19 to TRBJ2-1; 8 bases are shared with TRBD1. The CDR3 covers 15 residues. The V gene end was trimmed by 5 bases and the J gene end by 3 bases; junction bases not matched to a gene: 6. Per germline, CDR1 LNHDA and CDR2 SQIVND (reference sequence).

V gene TRBV5-5 combines with J gene TRBJ1-5; perhaps TRBD1 as D (5 bases). Trimming pared 4 bases from V and 2 bases from J, leaving 10 bases between. CDR1 is SGHKS and CDR2 is YYEKEE in the germline V gene (reference sequence). CDR3 length: 14 residues. The CDR3 coding sequence is TGTGCCAGCAGCCCGGCGGGGGGCAATCAGCCCCAGCATTTT. It yields the protein CASSPAGGNQPQHF.

The CDR3 loop reads CATSDPGTGDVNEQFF. The CDR3 DNA follows: TGTGCCACCAGTGACCCAGGGACAGGGGATGTCAATGAGCAGTTCTTC. The V and J genes are TRBV24-1 and TRBJ2-1; 10 positions agree with TRBD1. CDR1 KGHDR and CDR2 SFDVKD come from the germline V gene. V lost 4 bases and J lost 6; bases outside the gene matches: 8. This CDR3 has 16 amino acids.

This clone has more than one count but fewer than ten. This rearrangement joins TRBV3-1 (or the pseudogene TRBV3-2) to TRBJ1-3; D unclear. The V gene's germline CDR1 is LGHDT and CDR2 YNNKEL (reference sequence). There are 16 residues in the CDR3. The ends were cut back, 0 bases at V and 2 bases at J, with 11 bases in the middle. CDR3 nucleotide sequence: TGTGCCAGCAGCCAAGATGTAGGGAGCACTGGAAACACCATATATTTT. Protein product: CASSQDVGSTGNTIYF.